The 30 T cell receptor beta chains reported below all come from one sample, sequenced in a study of cytomegalovirus exposure and HLA in healthy donors. PCR employed 60 Vbeta and 13 Jbeta primers. The protocol was immunoSEQ multiplex PCR, while the TCRdb copy is restricted to in-frame clones and leaves out a portion. The data show around 94,000 clones, with 75% to 80% seen just once and around 9.6% held by the top ten. The sequenced sample consisted of PBMCs. These TCRs come from a male donor in good health and CMV-seropositive.

V and J are TRBV19 and TRBJ1-3; no definite D call. Germline-derived CDR1 and CDR2 are LNHDA and SQIVND (reference sequence). The V gene lost 5 bases and the J gene lost 1 base, with 3 bases spanning the gap. This CDR3 contains 12 residues. The CDR3 protein is CASSRSGNTIYF. DNA of the CDR3: TGTGCCAGTAGTCGGTCTGGAAACACCATATATTTT.

This clone came up a few times. The chain employs TRBV7-7 and TRBJ2-5, with TRBD1 identical over 7 bases. The CDR3 length is 15 residues. V lost 1 base to trimming and J lost 1 base; unmatched junction nucleotides: 3. Germline V CDR1 and CDR2: SSHAT, FNYEAQ (reference sequence). CDR3 amino acids: CASSLGGGGQETQYF. For the CDR3, the DNA is TGTGCCAGCAGCTTAGGAGGGGGCGGCCAAGAGACCCAGTACTTC.

The chain has TRBV5-1 and TRBJ2-1; 7 nucleotides align to TRBD2. The germline CDR1 and CDR2 sequences are SGHRS and YFSETQ. This CDR3 has 16 residues. V lost 3 bases, J lost 0 bases, and 6 bases stayed unmatched. The CDR3 reads CASSSGLAVSYNEQFF. CDR3 nucleotide sequence: TGCGCCAGCAGCTCGGGTCTAGCGGTCTCCTACAATGAGCAGTTCTTC.

The rearrangement links TRBV28 to TRBJ1-2; 8 bases map to TRBD1. Germline V gene sequence: CDR1 MDHEN, CDR2 SYDVKM. The CDR3 runs 14 residues. The V gene end was trimmed by 7 bases and the J gene end by 5 bases; junction bases not matched to a gene: 9. The DNA of the CDR3 is TGTGCCAGCACCATCGACAGGGGAGCATATGGCTACACCTTC. It is translated as CASTIDRGAYGYTF.

Of note for this clone: Compared with germline, one end of the junction differs, possibly owing to a read error. This sequence joins TRBV7-7 and TRBJ2-2, with TRBD1 as a possible D gene (6 bases). The CDR3 loop spans 15 amino acids. Looked up from germline, CDR1 is SSHAT and CDR2 is FNYEAQ (reference sequence). CDR3 coding DNA: TGTGCTAGCAGCTTTGGAGTAGGGGGCACCGGGGAGCTGTTTTTT. Amino acids: CASSFGVGGTGELFF.

This chain connects TRBV6-5 to TRBJ2-2, with 7 positions matching TRBD2. Unmatched junction bases numbered 4, after V lost 3 bases and J lost 3 bases. The CDR3 runs to 15 residues. Looked up from germline, CDR1 is MNHEY and CDR2 is SVGAGI. In DNA, the CDR3 is TGTGCCAGCAGTTATCGGGGGAGGGACACCGGGGAGCTGTTTTTT. Encoded protein: CASSYRGRDTGELFF.

The CDR3 DNA reads TGTGCCATCAGTGAGTCGACAGGGGGCGCAGAATATGGCTACACCTTC. Amino acid sequence: CAISESTGGAEYGYTF. This chain uses TRBV10-3 with TRBJ1-2; 10 nucleotides match TRBD1. V lost 0 bases and J lost 5; bases outside the gene matches: 6. CDR1 ENHRY and CDR2 SYGVKD come from the germline V gene. The CDR3 has 16 residues.

A few counts support this clone. The V call is TRBV28, the J call TRBJ1-2; TRBD1 is a possible D gene (6 bases). V lost 1 base and J lost 5, with 14 bases in between. The V gene's germline CDR1 is MDHEN and CDR2 SYDVKM. The CDR3 covers 15 residues. CDR3 coding DNA: TGTGCCAGCAGTTTATCTTTAGGGGGAGTGTATGGCTACACCTTC. Its translation: CASSLSLGGVYGYTF.

Concerning this clone itself: The junction departs from the called germline gene at one end, perhaps through a read error. V is TRBV7-9 and J is TRBJ2-3; a weak D match, TRBD2 (6 bases). Germline lookup yields CDR1 SEHNR and CDR2 FQNEAQ (reference sequence). The CDR3 length is 16 residues. The CDR3 spells CSSSFPGTGDTDTQYF. CDR3 in DNA: TGTTCCAGCAGCTTTCCCGGGACTGGGGACACAGATACGCAGTATTTT.

The gene calls are TRBV28 and TRBJ1-1, with 9 bases that match TRBD1. V gave up 2 bases and J gave up 1 base; unmatched junction bases: 8. The CDR3 runs 17 residues. CDR1 and CDR2 from the germline V gene are MDHEN and SYDVKM. The CDR3 protein is CASSLREDRGRNTEAFF. CDR3 DNA: TGTGCCAGCAGTTTAAGAGAGGACAGGGGCCGGAACACTGAAGCTTTCTTT.

J is TRBJ1-4 and V is TRBV5-1, with D unresolved. V was trimmed by 1 base and J by 0 bases, leaving 7 bases between them. The CDR3 runs to 15 residues. The germline V gene encodes CDR1 SGHRS and CDR2 YFSETQ. The CDR3 here is CASSLYGTTNEKLFF. CDR3 coding DNA: TGCGCCAGCAGCTTGTACGGGACAACTAATGAAAAACTGTTTTTT.

The J gene is TRBJ1-4, the V gene TRBV4-2, with D uncertain. Trimming left V 3 bases short and J 4 bases short, with 6 bases between. Germline V gives CDR1 LGHNA, CDR2 YNFKEQ. The CDR3 covers 13 residues. CDR3 loop: CASSQGDNEKLFF. As DNA, the CDR3 is TGTGCCAGCAGCCAGGGAGATAATGAAAAACTGTTTTTT.

This chain links TRBV7-3 with TRBJ2-1; TRBD2 is a possible D gene (6 bases). Germline loops: CDR1 SGHTA, CDR2 FQGTGA. Trimming shortened V by 5 bases and J by 7 bases, and 15 bases separated the two germline ends. The length of the CDR3 is 14 residues. The CDR3 here is CASSRDGTSNEQFF. In nucleotides, the CDR3 is TGTGCCAGCAGCCGGGACGGGACTTCAAATGAGCAGTTCTTC. Full variable domain (rest looked up from reference TRBV7-3 and TRBJ2-1): GAGVSQTPSNKVTEKGKYVELRCDPISGHTALYWYRQSLGQGPEFLIYFQGTGAADDSGLPNDRFFAVRPEGSVSTLKIQRTERGDSAVYLCASSRDGTSNEQFFGPGTRLTVL.

This rearrangement joins TRBV29-1 to TRBJ2-5, with 11 bases matching TRBD2. The CDR3 runs to 13 residues. Germline V gene sequence: CDR1 SQVTM, CDR2 ANQGSEA. Germline trimming cut 6 bases from V and 4 bases from J; bases unmatched to any gene: 4. The CDR3 loop reads CSVRLAGRETQYF. CDR3 nucleotide sequence: TGCAGCGTAAGACTAGCGGGACGAGAGACCCAGTACTTC.

This chain links TRBV6-5 with TRBJ2-3; TRBD1 might be the D (5 bases). Germline V gene data show CDR1 as MNHEY and CDR2 as SVGAGI. The CDR3 is 13 residues long. V dropped 6 bases and J dropped 5 bases, with 12 bases sitting between them. The DNA for the CDR3 is TGTGCCAGCAGGGTAGGGGCCAGAGATACGCAGTATTTT. It translates to CASRVGARDTQYF.

This clone was counted only a few times. The V and J genes are TRBV5-1 and TRBJ1-3; D unclear. From germline, CDR1 is SGHRS and CDR2 YFSETQ. Trimming stripped 0 bases from V and 0 bases from J, with 13 bases between. The CDR3 spans 17 residues. CDR3 residues: CASSLDGPWSSGNTIYF. In DNA, the CDR3 is TGCGCCAGCAGCTTGGACGGTCCATGGAGCTCTGGAAACACCATATATTTT. Drawing the rest from reference TRBV5-1 and TRBJ1-3, the complete variable domain is KAGVTQTPRYLIKTRGQQVTLSCSPISGHRSVSWYQQTPGQGLQFLFEYFSETQRNKGNFPGRFSGRQFSNSRSEMNVSTLELGDSALYLCASSLDGPWSSGNTIYFGEGSWLTVV.

The V and J genes are TRBV5-4 and TRBJ1-3; TRBD1 is a possible D gene (5 bases). Trimming stripped 4 bases from V and 0 bases from J, with 8 bases between. Germline V gene sequence: CDR1 SGHNT, CDR2 YYREEE (reference sequence). The CDR3 totals 14 residues. The CDR3 nucleotides are TGTGCCAGCAGCCTAGGACACTCTGGAAACACCATATATTTT. Protein: CASSLGHSGNTIYF.

This clone showed up just a few times. The chain employs TRBV19 and TRBJ1-2, with D possibly TRBD1 on 5 matching bases. Trimming removed 4 bases at V and 0 bases at J, with 21 bases between. CDR1 is LNHDA, CDR2 SQIVND, per germline (reference sequence). The CDR3 sequence is 18 residues long. The CDR3 DNA reads as TGTGCCAGTAGTACCAGACAGAAGATCCTAAACCCTAACTATGGCTACACCTTC. This encodes CASSTRQKILNPNYGYTF.

The chain couples TRBV12-5 to TRBJ2-1; the match to TRBD2 covers 15 bases. Germline V CDR1 and CDR2: LGHNT, FRNRAP. Unmatched junction bases numbered 4, after V lost 5 bases and J lost 8 bases. This CDR3 spans 15 amino acids. The CDR3: CASGLGLAGGDEQFF. CDR3 nucleotide sequence: TGTGCTAGTGGTCTGGGACTAGCGGGAGGCGATGAGCAGTTCTTC.

This clone was counted only a few times. The V gene is TRBV7-2, the J gene TRBJ2-3, with TRBD2 matching 7 bases. The germline gives CDR1 SGHTA, CDR2 FQGNSA. V shed 0 bases and J 6 bases; nucleotides not matched to a gene: 9. This CDR3 has 16 residues. In nucleotides, the CDR3 is TGTGCCAGCAGCTTAGCGGCTGAGGGAGGGTTGGATACGCAGTATTTT. This gives the protein CASSLAAEGGLDTQYF.

The chain uses TRBV27 and TRBJ2-1, with D perhaps matching TRBD2 (6 bases). The V end was cut by 4 bases, the J end by 3 bases, with 13 bases between. The CDR3 is 15 amino acids. Germline V gene lookup returns CDR1 MNHEY and CDR2 SMNVEV (reference sequence). The CDR3 is CASSSEGPLYNEQFF. In nucleotides, the CDR3 is TGTGCCAGCAGTTCGGAGGGTCCTCTCTACAATGAGCAGTTCTTC.

This clone was detected only a few times. The chain has TRBV7-2 and TRBJ2-2; TRBD2 matches at 14 bases. From germline, CDR1 is SGHTA and CDR2 FQGNSA. With V trimmed by 5 bases and J by 6 bases, 5 bases remained unmatched. This CDR3 region has 16 residues. The CDR3 sequence is CASSRRGLAGAGELFF. For the CDR3, the DNA is TGTGCCAGCAGCCGACGGGGACTAGCGGGAGCCGGGGAGCTGTTTTTT.

The chain is built from TRBV4-1 and TRBJ1-5; 8 bases fit TRBD1. This CDR3 spans 16 amino acids. The J segment lost 1 base and the V segment lost 1 base, leaving 3 bases of the junction unmatched. The germline V gene has CDR1 MGHRA and CDR2 YSYEKL. This CDR3 reads CASSQGTGRSNQPQHF. CDR3 in DNA: TGCGCCAGCAGCCAAGGGACAGGGAGGAGCAATCAGCCCCAGCATTTT.

This clone was detected only a few times. The chain is built from TRBV11-2 and TRBJ2-5; 11 nucleotides align to TRBD2. The germline V gene encodes CDR1 SGHAT and CDR2 FQNNGV. The CDR3 runs to 16 residues. After removal of 6 bases from V and 1 base from J, the junction contained 7 bases not matched to a gene. DNA of the CDR3: TGTGCCAGCAGTAGTCTAGCGGGAGGACCCCAAGAGACCCAGTACTTC. Translation: CASSSLAGGPQETQYF.

The sample holds one count of this clone. J is TRBJ2-7 and V is TRBV28; 8 nucleotides match TRBD1. Trimming at V came to 7 bases and at J to 7 bases, leaving 6 bases not matched to a gene. Looked up from germline, CDR1 is MDHEN and CDR2 is SYDVKM. The CDR3 has 12 residues. The CDR3: CASTGQGGEQYF. The DNA of the CDR3 is TGTGCCAGCACCGGACAGGGCGGGGAGCAGTACTTC.

V gene TRBV12-1 combines with J gene TRBJ1-5; TRBD1 is the table's D call and was not checked against the DNA. TRBV12-1 is a known pseudogene. The CDR3 is made up of 16 amino acids. The CDR3 is CASSQDRVYSNQPQHF. DNA for the CDR3: TGTGCCAGCAGCCAGGACAGGGTCTATAGCAATCAGCCCCAGCATTTT.

This clone was counted many times. The chain joins TRBV5-8 to TRBJ1-2, with 7 bases identical to TRBD1. Per the germline V gene, CDR1 is SGHTS and CDR2 is YDEGEE. The CDR3 covers 14 residues. V dropped 3 bases and J dropped 2; count of bases not matched to a gene: 4. CDR3 nucleotides: TGTGCCAGCAGCTGGACGACAGGGAACTATGGCTACACCTTC. Its translation: CASSWTTGNYGYTF.

The chain has TRBV9 and TRBJ1-5; 11 bases are a match to TRBD1. With 3 bases clipped from V and 4 bases from J, the junction kept 6 bases outside the gene matches. There are 16 residues in the CDR3. Germline CDR1 and CDR2: SGDLS and YYNGEE. CDR3 region: CASSAGTGGSNQPQHF. For the CDR3, the DNA is TGTGCCAGCAGCGCAGGGACAGGGGGTTCTAATCAGCCCCAGCATTTT.

The genes are TRBV28 and TRBJ1-5; no definite D call. V was shortened by 5 bases and J by 6 bases, with 8 bases between the two germline ends. This CDR3 spans 12 amino acids. Germline CDR1 is MDHEN and CDR2 is SYDVKM. DNA of the CDR3: TGTGCCAGCAGTACCCCCGGTCAGCCCCAGCATTTT. It is translated as CASSTPGQPQHF.

The rearrangement links TRBV7-3 to TRBJ2-1; D call uncertain. CDR1 SGHTA and CDR2 FQGTGA come from the germline V gene. V lost 1 base, J lost 2 bases, and 15 bases lay in between. The CDR3 runs to 17 residues. CDR3 nucleotide sequence: TGTGCCAGCAGCTTAAACCAGGAAGATGGGCCCTACAATGAGCAGTTCTTC. Its translation: CASSLNQEDGPYNEQFF.